This is a list of T cell receptor beta chains from one sample in a study of blood T cell repertoires in COVID-19. TCRdb's table, derived via immunoSEQ multiplex PCR, lists solely in-frame clones and lacks some. The data show 350,000 or so clones, nearly 90% seen once. Sequencing input: peripheral blood. These receptors were obtained from a man aged 18 to 30 with active or convalescent COVID-19. CDR3s include the opening cysteine and the closing phenylalanine or tryptophan. Each record gives: V gene, J gene, CDR3 protein.

v_gene: TRBV5-4
j_gene: TRBJ2-7
CDR3aa: CASSLEPAGEQYF

v_gene: TRBV5-1
j_gene: TRBJ1-1
CDR3aa: CASSGLHMNTEAFF

v_gene: TRBV19
j_gene: TRBJ1-2
CDR3aa: CAIGGNYGYTF

v_gene: TRBV7-9
j_gene: TRBJ2-4
CDR3aa: CASSSGGTGRHIQYF

v_gene: TRBV19
j_gene: TRBJ2-5
CDR3aa: CASSIPDRVQETQYF

v_gene: TRBV7-8
j_gene: TRBJ1-2
CDR3aa: CASSLEGTGLRGGYTF

v_gene: TRBV5-6
j_gene: TRBJ2-4
CDR3aa: CASSPRRAVHIQYF

v_gene: TRBV12-3/TRBV12-4
j_gene: TRBJ2-7
CDR3aa: CASSFGLAIEQYF

v_gene: TRBV7-3
j_gene: TRBJ1-1
CDR3aa: CASSWGQGSTEAFF

v_gene: TRBV7-3
j_gene: TRBJ2-5
CDR3aa: CASSRAGWETQYF

v_gene: TRBV19
j_gene: TRBJ1-2
CDR3aa: CASSRTGGGDGYTF

v_gene: TRBV19
j_gene: TRBJ2-4
CDR3aa: CASAPGQSVLAKNIQYF

v_gene: TRBV9
j_gene: TRBJ2-1
CDR3aa: CASSETGNSYNEQFF

v_gene: TRBV9
j_gene: TRBJ2-1
CDR3aa: CASSSRTSGIYNEQFF

v_gene: TRBV5-1
j_gene: TRBJ1-6
CDR3aa: CASSPYSGGNSPLHF

v_gene: TRBV28
j_gene: TRBJ2-7
CDR3aa: CASSSPSPDSKLISYEQYF

v_gene: TRBV28
j_gene: TRBJ2-5
CDR3aa: CASSLRMDSETQYF

v_gene: TRBV3-1/TRBV3-2
j_gene: TRBJ1-3
CDR3aa: CASSPISGNTIYF

v_gene: TRBV7-9
j_gene: TRBJ2-5
CDR3aa: CASSFDGGVPETQYF

v_gene: TRBV7-8
j_gene: TRBJ1-2
CDR3aa: CASSLRGRLPTDGYTF